This TCR beta chain was documented in a study of T cells in narcolepsy. The data were produced by immunoSEQ multiplex PCR, yet TCRdb's version contains in-frame clones alone and is incomplete. The data hold about 22,000 clones, with roughly four fifths observed a single time. Concerning this clone: Its antigen is not known.

The CDR3 sequence is 12 residues long. Points from the study as a whole: Blood of same and different patients, but not healthy controls, reportedly held recurring autoreactive clonotypes. Autoreactive HCRT-specific and TRIB2-specific clonotypes were marked in same-patient CSF-versus-blood CD4+ comparisons. Some memory CD4+ repertoires had no autoreactive clone sequences.

J is TRBJ1-1 and V is TRBV21-1. TRBV21-1 is a pseudogene segment. This receptor was taken from a human donor in good health. Sequenced input: memory (CD45RA-) CD4+ T cells from blood. The CDR3 loop is CATLGLNTEAFF. CDR3 in DNA: TGTGCCACGCTGGGATTGAACACTGAAGCTTTCTTT.